These 26 T cell receptor beta chains were all obtained from the same sample, sequenced in a study of cytotoxic CD8 clonotypes in ibrutinib-treated CLL. The method was immunoSEQ multiplex PCR; TCRdb's version includes in-frame clones alone and lacks a portion of them. The sample records about 27,000 clones, roughly 69% being singletons. The sample in question was PBMCs, obtained after 24 months of ibrutinib treatment. The receptors were sampled from a human donor with chronic lymphocytic leukemia.

The chain combines TRBV4-1 with TRBJ1-5; TRBD1 matches at 9 bases. CDR3 length: 17 amino acids. J was trimmed by 7 bases and V by 0 bases; bases with no gene match: 10. Germline CDR1 reads MGHRA; CDR2 reads YSYEKL. CDR3 in amino acids: CASSQEGATGGRQPQHF. CDR3 DNA: TGCGCCAGCAGCCAAGAAGGAGCTACAGGGGGCAGGCAGCCCCAGCATTTT.

CDR3 loop: CASSRGQGNYGYTF. The CDR3 bases are TGTGCCAGCAGCCGCGGCCAGGGGAACTATGGCTACACCTTC. This chain joins TRBV9 and TRBJ1-2; the D gene is possibly TRBD1 (6 bases). Germline V CDR1 and CDR2: SGDLS, YYNGEE. CDR3 length: 14 amino acids. V lost 4 bases to trimming and J lost 2 bases, with 12 bases between them.

This clone showed up just once. The gene calls are TRBV13 and TRBJ1-1, with D possibly being TRBD1 (6 bases). The CDR3 has 15 residues. Germline V CDR1 and CDR2: PRHDT, FYEKMQ (reference sequence). Trimming took off 3 bases at V and 1 base at J, with 12 bases between the two ends. DNA for the CDR3: TGTGCCAGCAGCTTTTTGTCACAGGGGAACACTGAAGCTTTCTTT. This sequence encodes CASSFLSQGNTEAFF.

The chain couples TRBV5-8 to TRBJ2-7; perhaps TRBD1 as D (5 bases). Germline V lookup: CDR1 SGHTS, CDR2 YDEGEE. This CDR3 is built from 17 residues. V dropped 0 bases and J dropped 7 bases, with 23 bases sitting between them. The CDR3 spells CASSLERRTNNPPEQYF. The CDR3 DNA reads TGTGCCAGCAGCTTGGAGAGACGGACAAATAACCCACCTGAGCAGTACTTC.

The chain is built from TRBV7-8 and TRBJ1-2; D possibly corresponds to TRBD1 (6 bases). The V gene lost 4 bases and the J gene lost 6 bases, with 12 bases spanning the gap. Germline V gene data show CDR1 as SGHVS and CDR2 as FQNEAQ. CDR3 length equals 13 residues. CDR3 in amino acids: CASSSLQGDGYTF. The CDR3 nucleotides read TGTGCCAGCAGCTCACTACAGGGAGATGGCTACACCTTC.

This clone was observed a handful of times. The V call is TRBV6-5, the J call TRBJ1-2; 8 nucleotides line up with TRBD1. CDR3 length: 15 residues. V was pared by 5 bases and J by 4 bases, with 9 bases of the junction left unmatched. Per germline, CDR1 MNHEY and CDR2 SVGAGI. The CDR3 coding sequence is TGTGCCAGCAGTGCACAGGGGGTAGGGAGCTATGGCTACACCTTC. As protein: CASSAQGVGSYGYTF.

This clone has more than one count but fewer than ten. The chain carries TRBV18 and TRBJ1-1, with D maybe TRBD1 (5 bases). Germline CDR1 is KGHSH and CDR2 is LQKENI. V lost 6 bases to trimming and J lost 9 bases, with 20 bases between them. The CDR3 covers 14 residues. CDR3 sequence reads: CASSPIHSEGKAFF. The CDR3 nucleotides are TGTGCCAGCTCCCCGATCCACAGCGAGGGGAAAGCTTTCTTT.

V usage is TRBV28 and J usage is TRBJ2-5; possibly TRBD1 for D (5 bases). Trimming removed 4 bases from V and 5 bases from J, with 14 bases in between. The germline V gene encodes CDR1 MDHEN and CDR2 SYDVKM. CDR3 size: 14 residues. The CDR3 coding sequence is TGTGCCAGCAGTTCCAGGGTATCTCGGGAGACCCAGTACTTC. It specifies CASSSRVSRETQYF.

The CDR3 nucleotides read TGTGCCAGCAGCTTAGGGGCCGGCAGCACTGCCTACGAGCAGTACTTC. Translating gives CASSLGAGSTAYEQYF. The J gene is TRBJ2-7, the V gene TRBV11-2; no firm D call. With 1 base removed from V and 2 bases from J, the gap between germline ends came to 15 bases. Germline V gives CDR1 SGHAT, CDR2 FQNNGV. This CDR3 has 16 amino acids.

The table lists this clone with many counts. This rearrangement joins TRBV2 to TRBJ2-7; 7 bases are shared with TRBD1. Germline CDR1 reads SNHLY; CDR2 reads FYNNEI. V shed 7 bases, J shed 3 bases, and the junction held 6 bases outside the gene matches. CDR3 length: 13 residues. The CDR3 bases are TGTGCCAGCAAGAGACAGGGAGACTACGAGCAGTACTTC. Residues: CASKRQGDYEQYF.

The rearrangement uses TRBV9 and TRBJ2-7; D tentatively fits TRBD1 or TRBD2 (6 bases each). The CDR3 extends over 15 amino acids. V dropped 0 bases and J dropped 2 bases, with 12 bases sitting between them. Germline V gives CDR1 SGDLS, CDR2 YYNGEE. This CDR3 is CASSVEPGAAYEQYF. CDR3 coding DNA: TGTGCCAGCAGCGTAGAACCGGGGGCTGCCTACGAGCAGTACTTC.

This chain links TRBV5-6 with TRBJ2-3, with no clear D. The V gene lost 4 bases and the J gene lost 8 bases, with 20 bases spanning the gap. The CDR3 loop spans 15 amino acids. Germline CDR1 and CDR2: SGHDT and YYEEEE. The CDR3 DNA sequence: TGTGCCAGCAGCCCCGCCGGCAGGCAGCTTAGTACGCAGTATTTT. Translation gives CASSPAGRQLSTQYF.

This chain links TRBV5-1 with TRBJ1-1; 9 positions agree with TRBD1. This CDR3 is 16 amino acids long. V dropped 0 bases and J dropped 4; count of bases not matched to a gene: 7. The germline V gene encodes CDR1 SGHRS and CDR2 YFSETQ. DNA for the CDR3: TGCGCCAGCAGCTTGGCCAGGGAACAGGGGGCCACTGAAGCTTTCTTT. Translating it yields CASSLAREQGATEAFF. Supplemented by reference TRBV5-1 and TRBJ1-1, the full variable domain reads KAGVTQTPRYLIKTRGQQVTLSCSPISGHRSVSWYQQTPGQGLQFLFEYFSETQRNKGNFPGRFSGRQFSNSRSEMNVSTLELGDSALYLCASSLAREQGATEAFFGQGTRLTVV.

The V gene is TRBV5-1, the J gene TRBJ1-2; D gene uncertain. The CDR3 sequence is 13 residues long. Trimming took off 2 bases at V and 2 bases at J, with 7 bases between the two ends. CDR1 and CDR2 (germline): SGHRS, YFSETQ. CDR3 sequence (DNA): TGCGCCAGCAGCTTAGGTGGAAACTATGGCTACACCTTC. Its protein is CASSLGGNYGYTF.

The chain's CDR3 is CASSGTSGGADEQFF. CDR3 DNA sequence: TGTGCCAGCAGTGGAACTAGCGGGGGGGCCGATGAGCAGTTCTTC. The rearrangement uses TRBV6-1 and TRBJ2-1, with 13 nucleotides matching TRBD2. CDR3 size: 15 residues. V lost 4 bases and J lost 8; bases outside the gene matches: 5. CDR1 and CDR2 (germline): MNHNS, SASEGT.

This clone was observed a few times. The genes are TRBV30 and TRBJ2-5; D is uncertain. Deletions cut 1 base from V and 5 bases from J, with 14 bases between. CDR3 size: 14 residues. In germline, CDR1 is GTSNPN, CDR2 SVGIG (reference sequence). The CDR3 region is CAWSGNTPQETQYF. DNA of the CDR3: TGTGCCTGGAGTGGCAACACTCCCCAGGAGACCCAGTACTTC.

The chain is built from TRBV29-1 and TRBJ1-1; the D gene is possibly TRBD1 (6 bases). The CDR3 sequence is 13 residues long. The V and J ends lost 5 bases and 2 bases respectively, with 12 bases between them. Germline V gene sequence: CDR1 SQVTM, CDR2 ANQGSEA. Written as DNA, the CDR3 is TGCAGCGTTCGGGACATTTTAAACACTGAAGCTTTCTTT. It is translated as CSVRDILNTEAFF.

This chain's CDR3 is CASSYDTEQPQHF. In nucleotides, the CDR3 is TGTGCCAGCAGCTATGATACGGAACAGCCCCAGCATTTT. The chain carries TRBV11-2 and TRBJ1-5; no clear D. CDR1 and CDR2 from the germline V gene are SGHAT and FQNNGV. The CDR3 extends over 13 amino acids. Trimming removed 4 bases at V and 7 bases at J, with 11 bases between. Using reference TRBV11-2 and TRBJ1-5 for the parts outside the CDR3, the full variable domain is EAGVAQSPRYKIIEKRQSVAFWCNPISGHATLYWYQQILGQGPKLLIQFQNNGVVDDSQLPKDRFSAERLKGVDSTLKIQPAKLEDSAVYLCASSYDTEQPQHFGDGTRLSIL.

This clone has a count of ten or more. The rearrangement joins TRBV6-1 to TRBJ1-4; TRBD1 matches 9 bases. This CDR3 comprises 13 residues. The trim removed 10 bases at V and 6 bases at J, leaving 6 bases unmatched. The germline V gene encodes CDR1 MNHNS and CDR2 SASEGT. The CDR3 bases are TGTGCCACCGCCCGGGACAGGGATGAAAAACTGTTTTTT. Translated, it gives CATARDRDEKLFF.

This chain connects TRBV5-1 to TRBJ2-7; D may be TRBD2 (5 bases). V lost 0 bases to trimming and J lost 5 bases, with 9 bases between them. This CDR3 is 13 amino acids long. Germline V CDR1 and CDR2: SGHRS, YFSETQ. CDR3 sequence: CASSLGAANEQYF. CDR3 DNA: TGCGCCAGCAGCTTGGGAGCGGCCAACGAGCAGTACTTC. The full variable domain, in which reference TRBV5-1 and TRBJ2-7 provide the parts outside the CDR3, is KAGVTQTPRYLIKTRGQQVTLSCSPISGHRSVSWYQQTPGQGLQFLFEYFSETQRNKGNFPGRFSGRQFSNSRSEMNVSTLELGDSALYLCASSLGAANEQYFGPGTRLTVT.

This chain links TRBV6-5 with TRBJ2-7; D unresolved. Germline V CDR1 and CDR2: MNHEY, SVGAGI. The CDR3 is 11 residues long. Trimming left V 4 bases short and J 6 bases short, with 7 bases between. This CDR3 is CASSSWGEQYF. In DNA form, the CDR3 reads TGTGCCAGCAGTTCTTGGGGCGAGCAGTACTTC.

This chain uses TRBV7-3 with TRBJ1-2, with TRBD1 identical over 10 bases. Germline-derived CDR1 and CDR2 are SGHTA and FQGTGA. The CDR3 totals 14 residues. V dropped 5 bases and J dropped 8; count of bases not matched to a gene: 8. The CDR3 DNA is TGTGCCAGCAGCAAGACAGGGGGCTTGGACGGCTACACCTTC. It specifies CASSKTGGLDGYTF. Filled out from reference TRBV7-3 and TRBJ1-2, the complete variable domain reads GAGVSQTPSNKVTEKGKYVELRCDPISGHTALYWYRQSLGQGPEFLIYFQGTGAADDSGLPNDRFFAVRPEGSVSTLKIQRTERGDSAVYLCASSKTGGLDGYTFGSGTRLTVV.

The chain carries TRBV6-5 and TRBJ2-2; D remains unclear. Trimming stripped 0 bases from V and 5 bases from J, with 10 bases between. This CDR3 has 15 residues. Germline V CDR1 and CDR2: MNHEY, SVGAGI. The CDR3 region has the DNA TGTGCCAGCAGTTACTCGAGTCGCAGGACCGGGGAGCTGTTTTTT. Its translation is CASSYSSRRTGELFF.

The chain recombines TRBV6-6 with TRBJ1-2; D gene unclear. Between the trimmed V and J ends, which lost 4 bases and 3 bases, there was a span of 12 bases. CDR3 length: 14 amino acids. Germline-derived CDR1 and CDR2 are MNHNY and SVGAGI (reference sequence). Written as DNA, the CDR3 is TGTGCCAGCAGTTCGGTGGGGATGGACTATGGCTACACCTTC. It specifies CASSSVGMDYGYTF.

The V call is TRBV7-8, the J call TRBJ2-7; the match to TRBD1 covers 8 bases. CDR1 and CDR2 from the germline V gene are SGHVS and FQNEAQ. CDR3 length equals 16 residues. V lost 3 bases to trimming and J lost 4 bases; unmatched junction nucleotides: 11. This chain's CDR3 is CASSFTSAGGYYEQYF. CDR3 nucleotides: TGTGCCAGCAGCTTCACGTCGGCAGGGGGCTATTACGAGCAGTACTTC.

This chain uses TRBV7-3 with TRBJ1-1; a weak D match, TRBD1 (6 bases). V shed 6 bases and J shed 4 bases, with 15 bases lying between them. The CDR3 runs to 14 residues. CDR1 and CDR2 (germline): SGHTA, FQGTGA. The CDR3 reads CASSRTGTSTEAFF. In DNA form, the CDR3 reads TGTGCCAGCAGTAGAACAGGGACGAGCACTGAAGCTTTCTTT.